This record covers a single T cell receptor (beta chain). This record belongs to a study of blood T cell repertoires in COVID-19. Turning to the study itself: Researchers got acute and convalescent COVID-19 samples from the United States, Italy and Spain. From T cells, B-cell-depleted T cells, or PBMCs came the material, which was cDNA or gDNA.

In the source study's methods: From reference gene primer amplification, estimates of nucleated cell counts were derived. Sequencing used immunoSEQ multiplex PCR; TCRdb keeps in-frame clones, though not all of them. The V and J calls and clone size were taken over from that table, and D and trimming were inferred from the DNA. In the table there are roughly 290,000 clones, around 85% of which are singletons. This CDR3 has 15 amino acids. V dropped 4 bases and J dropped 4; count of bases not matched to a gene: 8. Germline V gene lookup returns CDR1 SEHNR and CDR2 FQNEAQ (reference sequence). The chain links TRBV7-9 to TRBJ2-3, with 7 positions matching TRBD1. Sequencing input: peripheral blood. This TCR was recovered from a young woman who had recovered from COVID-19. The CDR3 DNA is TGTGCCAGCAGCTCCTCGGACAGGTCCCCAGATACGCAGTATTTT. Translating it yields CASSSSDRSPDTQYF.